This T cell receptor beta chain was profiled in a study of shared clonotypes between healthy human individuals. V dropped 6 bases and J dropped 11; count of bases not matched to a gene: 15. This CDR3 has 14 amino acids. Germline CDR1 is SGHVS and CDR2 is FQNEAQ. At the deep level, the assay was run. Original processing methods: From ImmunoSEQ came sequences covering only the junction and carrying no quality scores, so filtering differed. Repertoires were generated with immunoSEQ multiplex PCR, while TCRdb's copy carries only in-frame clones and drops some. The V and J calls and clone size are taken from that table; D and trimming were inferred from the DNA. The sample yields roughly 1.5 million clones, under 99% seen once. Negatively enriched CD4+ T cells were divided by CD45RA into naive and memory.

The rearrangement links TRBV7-8 to TRBJ1-1; 7 bases map to TRBD1. This clonotype was sampled from a man aged 30-40 years in good health. Sequenced sample: naive CD4+ T cells sorted from blood. Subset here: CD45RA+ positively selected. The CDR3 is CASSSRTGPGGAFF. CDR3 coding DNA: TGTGCCAGCAGTTCCCGGACAGGCCCTGGGGGGGCTTTCTTT.